This T cell receptor beta chain was observed in a study of blood T cell repertoires in COVID-19. Study-wide background: Sites in the United States, Italy and Spain provided acute and convalescent COVID-19 samples. PBMCs, B-cell-depleted T cells, or T cells were the source of the cDNA or gDNA that made up the material.

Patients at the Seattle site were enrolled during active infection and followed longitudinally. The assay was immunoSEQ multiplex PCR, and TCRdb's table has in-frame clones only and misses some. Of 300,000 to 400,000 clones listed, approximately 89% were seen once; the top ten hold 1.6%. Germline V gene data show CDR1 as GTSNPN and CDR2 as SVGIG (reference sequence). The CDR3 covers 14 residues. V was shortened by 0 bases and J by 5 bases, with 13 bases between the two germline ends. The clonotype originates from a woman under 40 with COVID-19, enrolled during active disease. The chain joins TRBV30 to TRBJ1-2; no clear D. Input material: peripheral blood. CDR3 DNA: TGTGCCTGGAGTGTACCCGGGGTATATTATGGCTACACCTTC. Amino acids: CAWSVPGVYYGYTF.